A single T cell receptor beta chain is shown here with its context. Its binding antigen is unknown. Base qualities are not provided; no much larger clone lies one nucleotide away. Enrolling through a virtual design, the prospective study's participants ranged in age from roughly 18 to 100 years and lived across 24 United States geographic areas. In the prospective study, participants were assigned to cohorts based on the clinical history participants reported in a screening survey and a study questionnaire. In the prospective study, mobile phlebotomists collected whole blood, serum and a nasopharyngeal or oropharyngeal swab from each participant. Prospective study participants could optionally give additional blood draws and questionnaires over a roughly 2-month period. Before DNA extraction, prospective study blood samples were shipped either frozen or at room temperature. This specimen comes from a study of blood T cell repertoires in COVID-19 (dated by TCRdb to the early 2020s). Turning to the overall study: Samples covering the acute and convalescent phases of COVID-19 were provided by collaborators in the United States, Italy and Spain. The repertoires were made available in a free public database intended to serve as a resource for research on the immune response to SARS-CoV-2. Sample metadata almost always included a de-identified subject ID, COVID-19 status, age in years and sex. Where HLA class I and class II types were available, the types were taken from metadata supplied by the sample provider, not from assay-based typing. Deeply sampled blood TCRbeta repertoires from subjects exposed to, actively infected with, or recovered from COVID-19 were included in the dataset. The material from the prospective study consisted of cDNA or gDNA derived from T cells, B-cell-depleted T cells, or PBMCs. Samples were obtained from the ongoing ImmuneRACE study (first 160 participants) and from 1,000 to 1,500 subjects provided by 6 global collaborators. Study-wide findings and limitations: The amount of clinical and demographic metadata varied by source and participant and was provided uncurated.

The immunoSEQ Assay, a bias-controlled multiplex PCR, was used to amplify TCRbeta CDR3 regions from genomic DNA. In the original analysis: The number of nucleated cells in each sample was estimated from the amplification of reference gene primers within the assay. Sequence reads were collapsed and filtered to measure the absolute abundance of every unique TCRbeta CDR3 rearrangement. Productive Simpson clonality was computed per sample as the square root of Simpson's diversity index over productive rearrangements. Sourced from immuneACCESS, this table was stored by TCRdb with only in-frame sequences that have V and J called. A share of the clones is absent; for the studies checked, an unresolved V gene accounts for under half, and the remainder has no known explanation. That table supplies the V and J calls and clone size; D and trimming were determined from the DNA. Here the sample has 160,000 or so clones; roughly 80% occur a single time. The ten largest clones take up around 5.1% of the sample.

Here V drops 4 bases and J drops 2 bases, and the junction holds 11 bases not matched to any gene. The germline V gene (reference sequence) supplies CDR1 SEHNR and CDR2 FQNEAQ. The CDR3 starts with the cysteine, ends with the phenylalanine, and has 17 residues. Only the CDR3 part of the read is kept: 51 bases, read in frame from the first base. In this chain, TRBV7-9 is recombined with TRBJ1-1; the junction holds 9 bases that match TRBD1. The receptor was derived from a woman in her 40s with acute COVID-19. Source material: PBMCs or T cells enriched from blood (not recorded which). The nucleotide sequence is TGTGCCAGCAGCTCTACCCCGGGGACAGGGCCTAACACTGAAGCTTTCTTT. It translates to CASSSTPGTGPNTEAFF. Reference TRBV7-9 and TRBJ1-1 genes cover what lies past the CDR3, so the full variable domain is DTGVSQNPRHKITKRGQNVTFRCDPISEHNRLYWYRQTLGQGPEFLTYFQNEAQLEKSRLLSDRFSAERPKGSFSTLEIQRTEQGDSAMYLCASSSTPGTGPNTEAFFGQGTRLTVV.